This T cell receptor beta chain was identified in a study of shared clonotypes between healthy human individuals. Regarding the study as a whole: With a handful of donors compared, around 5% of naive CD4 clonotypes were shared.

Only in-frame clones appear in the TCRdb table, and some are missing; sequencing was by immunoSEQ multiplex PCR. The sample comprises hundreds of thousands of clones, approximately 79% of which are singletons, and less than 2% rests with the top ten. The ends were cut back, 0 bases at V and 3 bases at J, with 11 bases in the middle. Looked up from germline, CDR1 is LNHNV and CDR2 is YYDKDF (reference sequence). There are 15 residues in the CDR3. The table lists this clone with a count of one. The antigen remains undetermined. The sample taken for sequencing was memory CD4+ T cells sorted from blood. Subset reported: CD45RA-negative fraction. The receptor was derived from a woman aged 25-40 years in good health. This chain connects TRBV15 to TRBJ1-2, with D unclear. CDR3 in DNA: TGTGCCACCAGCAGAGATAGGAGGGCTGACTATGGCTACACCTTC. Its translation: CATSRDRRADYGYTF.